This TCR beta chain is drawn from a study of T-cell reconstitution after alpha-beta-depleted transplantation in children. Notes on the study in general: Several hundred rapidly expanded clones from non-depleted graft cells reportedly supplied alpha-beta T cells about two months post-transplant. The high TCRbeta diversity at day 60 in some patients came from surviving recipient T cells and thymic progenitors.

There are a few counts of this clonotype. The antigen is undetermined. Unique molecular identifiers were incorporated when the TCRbeta library was constructed. TCRdb re-analysed the PCR reads in MiXCR, keeping a single row per CDR3 protein. The data show fewer than 400,000 distinct CDR3 sequences, with around 25% seen just once and about a tenth held by the top ten. The CDR3 totals 15 residues. Germline-derived CDR1 and CDR2 are SGHTA and FQGTGA. With V trimmed by 3 bases and J by 6 bases, 5 bases remained unmatched. This TCR derives from a male patient aged 10 to 17 who had a stem cell transplant for acute lymphoblastic leukemia, so the T cells may come from the graft donor. V and J are TRBV7-3 and TRBJ2-2, with TRBD2 matching over 9 bases. The sample was PBMCs, mostly from graft donor cells, taken 180 days after TCRalphabeta/CD19-depleted stem cell transplant. The CDR3 DNA reads TGTGCCAGCAGCTTTGTAGCGGGGGCGTCCGGGGAGCTGTTTTTT. It is translated as CASSFVAGASGELFF.